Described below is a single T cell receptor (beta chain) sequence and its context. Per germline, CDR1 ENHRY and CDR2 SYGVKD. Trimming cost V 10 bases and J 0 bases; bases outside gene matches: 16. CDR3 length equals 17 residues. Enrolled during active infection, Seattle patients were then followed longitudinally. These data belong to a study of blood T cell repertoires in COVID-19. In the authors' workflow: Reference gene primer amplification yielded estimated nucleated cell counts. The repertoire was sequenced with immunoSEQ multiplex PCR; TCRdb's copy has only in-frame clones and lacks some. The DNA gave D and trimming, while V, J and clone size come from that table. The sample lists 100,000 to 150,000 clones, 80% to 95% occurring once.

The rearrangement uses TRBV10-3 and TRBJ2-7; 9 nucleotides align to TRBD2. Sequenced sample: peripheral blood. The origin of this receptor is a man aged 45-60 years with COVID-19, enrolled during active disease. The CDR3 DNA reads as TGTGCCACCCTAGGGGGGGCGATAGCGGGGGTCTCCTACGAGCAGTACTTC. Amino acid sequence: CATLGGAIAGVSYEQYF.